The 8 T cell receptor beta chains given below trace back to one sample, sequenced in a study of blood T cell repertoires in COVID-19. The table came from immunoSEQ multiplex PCR; TCRdb's copy has only in-frame clones and leaves some out. Here the sample spans roughly 260,000 clones, around nine tenths being singletons. Sequencing was done on a sample of PBMCs or T cells enriched from blood (not recorded which). The receptors stem from a woman aged 18-29 years who had recovered from COVID-19.

The V and J genes are TRBV10-3 and TRBJ1-2; 9 bases align to TRBD1. Unmatched junction bases numbered 4, after V lost 6 bases and J lost 2 bases. CDR3 length: 14 amino acids. The V gene's germline CDR1 is ENHRY and CDR2 SYGVKD. The CDR3 DNA sequence: TGTGCCATCAGGGCCGGGACAGGGAACTATGGCTACACCTTC. Its translation: CAIRAGTGNYGYTF.

The rearrangement uses TRBV11-2 and TRBJ2-1; 10 bases agree with TRBD2. The CDR3 contains 14 residues. V dropped 4 bases and J dropped 5; count of bases not matched to a gene: 2. Germline assignment: CDR1 SGHAT and CDR2 FQNNGV. The CDR3 bases are TGTGCCAGCAGCTGGACTAGCGGCCACAATGAGCAGTTCTTC. This sequence encodes CASSWTSGHNEQFF.

The chain carries TRBV5-1 and TRBJ2-3; D perhaps matches TRBD1 (5 bases). Trimming took 0 bases from V and 5 from J, leaving 13 bases between them. The CDR3 loop spans 15 amino acids. CDR1 is SGHRS, CDR2 YFSETQ, per germline. In DNA form, the CDR3 reads TGCGCCAGCAGCTTGGAGGGCAGGGTTGTAGATACGCAGTATTTT. Its protein product is CASSLEGRVVDTQYF.

The chain joins TRBV29-1 to TRBJ1-2; D perhaps matches TRBD1 (5 bases). The CDR3 sequence is 12 residues long. Trimming left V 5 bases short and J 6 bases short, with 13 bases between. CDR1 is SQVTM, CDR2 ANQGSEA, per germline. This CDR3 is CSVLGGSDGYTF. The CDR3 nucleotides are TGCAGCGTTTTGGGGGGTTCCGATGGCTACACCTTC.

This clone was detected only once. The gene calls are TRBV11-1 and TRBJ2-1; possibly TRBD1 for D (5 bases). Trimming cost V 5 bases and J 15 bases, with 17 bases left between them. Germline CDR1 SGHAT, CDR2 FQDESV (reference sequence). This CDR3 has 12 amino acids. CDR3 nucleotide sequence: TGTGCCAGCAGCCAAGGACAACTTAGCAGGTTCTTC. It translates to CASSQGQLSRFF. Supplemented by reference TRBV11-1 and TRBJ2-1, the full variable domain reads EAEVAQSPRYKITEKSQAVAFWCDPISGHATLYWYRQILGQGPELLVQFQDESVVDDSQLPKDRFSAERLKGVDSTLKIQPAELGDSAMYLCASSQGQLSRFFGPGTRLTVL.

The chain couples TRBV2 to TRBJ2-2; D is unclear. Germline values: CDR1 SNHLY, CDR2 FYNNEI. V shed 4 bases and J shed 1 base, with 7 bases lying between them. The length of the CDR3 is 14 residues. The CDR3 bases are TGTGCCAGCAGTGGTGGAGTGAACACCGGGGAGCTGTTTTTT. Protein product: CASSGGVNTGELFF.

This chain joins TRBV19 and TRBJ1-2; D may be TRBD1 (5 bases). The V gene's germline CDR1 is LNHDA and CDR2 SQIVND (reference sequence). The CDR3 is 15 amino acids. V lost 3 bases to trimming and J lost 0 bases, with 11 bases between them. The CDR3 DNA reads as TGTGCCAGTAGTATCCAGGGCGGGACTAACTATGGCTACACCTTC. Encoded protein: CASSIQGGTNYGYTF.

This clone has just a few counts. The chain couples TRBV6-2 or TRBV6-3 to TRBJ1-1; 7 nucleotides line up with TRBD1. Germline values: CDR1 MNHEY, CDR2 SVGEGT. Trimming removed 5 bases from V and 4 bases from J; junction bases left unmatched: 7. The CDR3 totals 14 residues. CDR3 in DNA: TGTGCCAGCAGTGCCTCACAGGGGAGCACTGAAGCTTTCTTT. Protein: CASSASQGSTEAFF.